This TCR beta chain was captured in a study of neurological immune-mediated disorders. Study at large: About 90% of the roughly 34 multiple sclerosis patients had relapsing-remitting disease; 3 had secondary progressive.

Over 160 million TCR-beta sequences from 15-18 subjects were obtained in each sequencing run. Each CDR3 protein is one row after TCRdb ran MiXCR on the 5' RACE reads. This table has 25,000 to 35,000 distinct CDR3 sequences, about 3% appearing once. Stored at -80 C, 2 million PBMCs were the source of the unsorted libraries. The table lists this clonotype with many counts. The antigen is undetermined. Study-wide results and limits: Among 34 multiple sclerosis patients, 18 had repertoires that phylogenetic grouping placed in one related-CDR3 cluster, a possible signature.

Germline V gene lookup returns CDR1 SGHTA and CDR2 FQGNSA. There are 15 residues in the CDR3. J gave up 10 bases and V 4 bases, and 10 bases lay outside the gene matches. The source of this sequence is a woman in her thirties with multiple sclerosis. The rearrangement joins TRBV7-2 to TRBJ1-6; TRBD1 matches 7 bases. The specimen was PBMCs. The CDR3 protein is CASSSSDRVWSPLHF. In DNA, the CDR3 is TGTGCCAGCAGCTCCTCCGACAGGGTCTGGTCACCCCTCCACTTT.